This is a list of T cell receptor beta chains from one sample in a study of identical twins. TCRdb redid the calling of the 5' RACE reads with MiXCR, one entry per CDR3 protein. The sample has more than 400,000 distinct CDR3 sequences, 15% seen once. This same sample was also taken into another study, of yellow fever vaccine responses in identical twins.

The sample consisted of CD4+ T cells sorted from blood. These receptor sequences come from a woman under 30 in good health. CDR3s include the opening cysteine and the closing phenylalanine or tryptophan. The D gene is left open where the match is weak. The size entry is marked missing in some rows and otherwise reads once, few, many or a size class.

CDR3aa: CASSMGTGSYNEQFF; CDR3nt: TGTGCCAGTAGTATGGGGACAGGGTCCTACAATGAGCAGTTCTTC; j_gene: TRBJ2-1; v_gene: TRBV19; d_gene: TRBD1; abundance: few
CDR3aa: CSVASGSYNEQFF; CDR3nt: TGCAGCGTTGCGAGCGGGAGTTATAATGAGCAGTTCTTC; j_gene: TRBJ2-1; v_gene: TRBV29-1; d_gene: TRBD2; abundance: many
CDR3aa: CSARERTSSYEQYF; CDR3nt: TGCAGTGCTAGAGAGAGGACAAGCTCCTACGAGCAGTACTTC; j_gene: TRBJ2-7; v_gene: TRBV20-1; d_gene: .; abundance: .
CDR3aa: CASSFGQGSLYGYTF; CDR3nt: TGCGCCAGCAGCTTCGGACAGGGATCACTGTATGGCTACACCTTC; j_gene: TRBJ1-2; v_gene: TRBV5-1; d_gene: TRBD1; abundance: .
CDR3aa: CSATSGQGATKNIQYF; CDR3nt: TGCAGTGCTACCTCCGGACAGGGGGCTACCAAAAACATTCAGTACTTC; j_gene: TRBJ2-4; v_gene: TRBV20-1; d_gene: TRBD1; abundance: few
CDR3aa: CASSVTGLWSEQFF; CDR3nt: TGCGCCAGCAGCGTTACTGGACTGTGGAGTGAGCAGTTCTTC; j_gene: TRBJ2-1; v_gene: TRBV5-1; d_gene: .; abundance: .
CDR3aa: CASSRTSGGTEETQYF; CDR3nt: TGTGCCAGCTCCCGGACTAGCGGGGGGACCGAGGAGACCCAGTACTTC; j_gene: TRBJ2-5; v_gene: TRBV6-1; d_gene: TRBD2; abundance: .
CDR3aa: CASSLWAGGSYEQYF; CDR3nt: TGCGCCAGCAGCTTGTGGGCAGGGGGCTCCTACGAGCAGTACTTC; j_gene: TRBJ2-7; v_gene: TRBV5-1; d_gene: TRBD1; abundance: few
CDR3aa: CASRLTSGGINEQFF; CDR3nt: TGTGCCAGCAGGCTGACTAGCGGGGGGATCAATGAGCAGTTCTTC; j_gene: TRBJ2-1; v_gene: TRBV12-3/TRBV12-4; d_gene: TRBD2; abundance: .
CDR3aa: CAISEGEKLFF; CDR3nt: TGTGCCATCAGTGAAGGTGAAAAACTGTTTTTT; j_gene: TRBJ1-4; v_gene: TRBV10-3; d_gene: .; abundance: few
CDR3aa: CASSFDRGSTGELFF; CDR3nt: TGTGCCAGCAGCTTCGACAGGGGGAGCACCGGGGAGCTGTTTTTT; j_gene: TRBJ2-2; v_gene: TRBV7-9; d_gene: TRBD1; abundance: few
CDR3aa: CASSTGTGIYNEQFF; CDR3nt: TGTGCCAGCTCAACCGGGACAGGGATCTACAATGAGCAGTTCTTC; j_gene: TRBJ2-1; v_gene: TRBV12-3/TRBV12-4; d_gene: TRBD1; abundance: few